A selection of T cell receptor beta chains follows, all from one sample in a study of blood T cell repertoires in COVID-19. The method was immunoSEQ multiplex PCR; TCRdb's version includes in-frame clones alone and lacks a portion of them. The data show 85,000 to 100,000 clones, approximately 84% seen once. Sequenced material: peripheral blood. The receptors originated from an older woman with acute or convalescent COVID-19. The CDR3 runs from the conserved cysteine through the conserved F or W. Fields, in order: J gene, clone size, D gene, V gene, CDR3 DNA, CDR3 protein. A D gene is named only where the DNA matches it firmly. For some rows the clone size is stated as once, few or many, or as a class when expanded; others skip it.

>TRBJ2-7|-|TRBD2|TRBV5-1
TGCGCCAGCAGCTTGGCCGTTGCGGGGGTTGCGTACGAGCAGTACTTC
CASSLAVAGVAYEQYF
>TRBJ1-4|once|-|TRBV7-9
TGTGCCAGCAGCTTATCCCACGGGAAACTGTTTTTT
CASSLSHGKLFF
>TRBJ2-7|-|-|TRBV7-2
TGTGCCAGCAGCCCCTGGAGGAGGTACGAGCAGTACTTC
CASSPWRRYEQYF
>TRBJ1-1|-|TRBD1|TRBV11-3
TGTGCCAGCAGCTTAGAAGGGGGCAAAACGGCGGCTTTCTTT
CASSLEGGKTAAFF
>TRBJ2-7|-|TRBD1|TRBV6-5
TGTGCCAGCAGTCGTTCGACAGGGAGCACCTACGAGCAGTACTTC
CASSRSTGSTYEQYF
>TRBJ1-1|-|-|TRBV12-3/TRBV12-4
TGTGCCAGCAGTTTCTACGCAAACACTGAAGCTTTCTTT
CASSFYANTEAFF
>TRBJ1-2|-|TRBD1|TRBV13
TGTGCCAGCAGATTAGAGGGCTGGGGGACAGGGGAAGAGGCGAGTGGCTACACCTTC
CASRLEGWGTGEEASGYTF
>TRBJ2-5|-|TRBD1|TRBV2
TGTGCCAGCAGCTTCGGGACAGCCCAAGAGACCCAGTACTTC
CASSFGTAQETQYF
>TRBJ2-1|-|-|TRBV7-9
TGTGCCAGCAGCTGGGGGGACAGAGACAATGAGCAGTTCTTC
CASSWGDRDNEQFF
>TRBJ2-7|-|-|TRBV28
TGTGCCAGCAGTTTATCACAGGTGTACTCCTACGAGCAGTACTTC
CASSLSQVYSYEQYF
>TRBJ1-6|-|-|TRBV21-1
TGTGCCAGCAGCAAATTTGTCGGACAGTCCGAATACTCACCCCTCCACTTT
CASSKFVGQSEYSPLHF
>TRBJ2-1|-|-|TRBV20-1
TGCAGTGCACTATCATACAATGAGCAGTTCTTC
CSALSYNEQFF
>TRBJ2-1|-|TRBD2|TRBV18
TGTGCCAGCTCACCACGGGCTTTTAGCGGGGGGGCCAATGAGCAGTTCTTC
CASSPRAFSGGANEQFF
>TRBJ1-3|-|-|TRBV4-1
TGCGCCAGCAGCCAGGGGCGTCTGATGGATCGAAACACCATATATTTT
CASSQGRLMDRNTIYF
>TRBJ1-2|-|TRBD1|TRBV6-5
TGTGCCAGCAGAGGGACAGGGGGGACGAACTATGGCTACACCTTC
CASRGTGGTNYGYTF
>TRBJ1-6|-|-|TRBV6-5
TGTGCCAGCAGGGCCGCGGGGTCACCCCTCCACTTT
CASRAAGSPLHF
>TRBJ2-3|-|-|TRBV9
TGTGCCAGCAGCCTACAGGGTTCCCCCACAGATACGCAGTATTTT
CASSLQGSPTDTQYF
>TRBJ2-7|-|-|TRBV18
TGTGCCAGCTCACCACCGGAAGGGGTGAGCGAGCAGTACTTC
CASSPPEGVSEQYF
>TRBJ2-2|-|-|TRBV30
TGTGCCTGGAGAGATTTAGCGGCTACCGGGGAGCTGTTTTTT
CAWRDLAATGELFF
>TRBJ1-5|-|TRBD1|TRBV15
TGTGCCACCAGCAGTGGGACAGCACAGCCCCAGCATTTT
CATSSGTAQPQHF
>TRBJ1-2|-|-|TRBV28
TGTGCCAGCCTCAGGGATCTTAACTATGGCTACACCTTC
CASLRDLNYGYTF
>TRBJ1-2|-|-|TRBV29-1
TGCAGCGTGGAGGAGTATGGCTACACCTTC
CSVEEYGYTF
>TRBJ2-7|-|-|TRBV25-1
TGTGCCAGCAGTTACGGTAATTCTCGGAGTCTGTACTTC
CASSYGNSRSLYF
>TRBJ2-1|-|TRBD1|TRBV28
TGTGCCAGCAGTTGGATCAGAAGAAAAGTGGACAGGGACCCAAGGAATGAGCAGTTCTTC
CASSWIRRKVDRDPRNEQFF
>TRBJ2-1|few|-|TRBV4-2
TGTGCCAGCAGCCAAGGTGGCAGGGATGACAATGAGCAGTTCTTC
CASSQGGRDDNEQFF
>TRBJ1-5|-|-|TRBV19
TGTGCCAGTAGTACAGATTATAGCAATCAGCCCCAGCATTTT
CASSTDYSNQPQHF
>TRBJ1-3|few|TRBD1|TRBV11-3
TGTGCCAGCAGCTTCAATTGGGACAGGGGAAACACCATATATTTT
CASSFNWDRGNTIYF
>TRBJ2-7|-|TRBD2|TRBV5-1
TGCGCCAGCAGCTTGGTTAGGACTAGCGGGGCCGCCTACGAGCAGTACTTC
CASSLVRTSGAAYEQYF
>TRBJ2-3|-|TRBD2|TRBV28
TGTGCCAGCAGACTAGCGGGGGGCGGGAGAGATACGCAGTATTTT
CASRLAGGGRDTQYF
>TRBJ1-3|-|-|TRBV11-2
TGTGCCAGCAGCCCCGGAGTCTCTGGAAACACCATATATTTT
CASSPGVSGNTIYF
>TRBJ1-6|-|-|TRBV2
TGTGCCAGCGTGGGGGGGTCCTATAATTCACCCCTCCACTTT
CASVGGSYNSPLHF
>TRBJ2-7|-|-|TRBV12-2
TGTGCAAGTCGCTTATTTGGTGATAGCTCCTACGAGCAGTACTTC
CASRLFGDSSYEQYF
>TRBJ1-1|-|-|TRBV7-3
TGTGCCAGCAGCTTATATCCGGGGGTTGCTGAAGCTTTCTTT
CASSLYPGVAEAFF
>TRBJ1-1|-|-|TRBV11-3
TGTGCCAGCAGCTTAGATTACGGGTTCGGCACTGAAGCTTTCTTT
CASSLDYGFGTEAFF
>TRBJ2-2|once|-|TRBV12-1
TGTGCCAGCAGCCTACACAGCGGGGGGGTTAACACCGGGGAGCTGTTTTTT
CASSLHSGGVNTGELFF
>TRBJ1-5|few|-|TRBV6-5
TGTGCCAGCAGGGCCCTGGGGGCGAAGCAGCCCCAGCATTTT
CASRALGAKQPQHF
>TRBJ2-3|-|TRBD1|TRBV29-1
TGCAGCGTTACGGCAGGGGGTGAGGCAGATACGCAGTATTTT
CSVTAGGEADTQYF
>TRBJ1-1|many|TRBD1|TRBV4-2
TGTGCCAGCAGCCATCAAACAGGGGACGCTTTCTTT
CASSHQTGDAFF
>TRBJ1-1|-|-|TRBV25-1
TGTGCCAGCAGTGGACGGACAGACCTGAACACTGAAGCTTTCTTT
CASSGRTDLNTEAFF
>TRBJ1-4|-|TRBD1|TRBV2
TGTGCCAGCAGTGAAATTATGGGACAGGGCAATGAAAAACTGTTTTTT
CASSEIMGQGNEKLFF
>TRBJ1-6|once|-|TRBV11-2
TGTGCCAGCAGCTACGGACAGTATAATTCACCCCTCCACTTT
CASSYGQYNSPLHF
>TRBJ1-1|-|TRBD1|TRBV6-1
TGTGCCAGCAGTGAAACCCTCGGACAGGGCGGGACTGAAGCTTTCTTT
CASSETLGQGGTEAFF
>TRBJ1-6|-|-|TRBV5-6
TGTGCCAGCAGCTTGGGCCCAGGGCCGAATTCACCCCTCCACTTT
CASSLGPGPNSPLHF
>TRBJ2-7|-|-|TRBV9
TGTGCCAGCAGCATCACTGGGGGCCCCGAGCAGTACTTC
CASSITGGPEQYF
>TRBJ1-1|once|-|TRBV10-3
TGTGCCATCAGTGCGGGGGGGGTGAAGAACACTGAAGCTTTCTTT
CAISAGGVKNTEAFF
>TRBJ2-1|-|-|TRBV7-3
TGTGCCAGCGGGCGCGTGGGCGGAGGGGTTGGGCAGTTCTTC
CASGRVGGGVGQFF